Shown below are 24 T cell receptor beta chains from a single sample sequenced in a study of OX40 agonist ivuxolimab in advanced cancers. Profiling relied on immunoSEQ multiplex PCR, and the TCRdb table lists in-frame clones only, not all of them. The data hold some 70,000 clones, with 87% observed a single time. The sequenced sample was CD4+ or CD8+ T cells sorted from blood, obtained in a trial of the OX40 agonist ivuxolimab. These receptors originate from an adult with an advanced solid tumor such as melanoma, head and neck, liver or kidney cancer.

This clone has just one count. This chain uses TRBV6-6 with TRBJ2-4; D is perhaps TRBD1 or TRBD2 (5 bases each). Per germline, CDR1 MNHNY and CDR2 SVGAGI (reference sequence). The CDR3 loop spans 15 amino acids. V was pared by 4 bases and J by 7 bases, with 17 bases between. CDR3 protein: CASSLRGQGGNIQYF. The CDR3 DNA is TGTGCCAGCAGTTTACGAGGGCAGGGTGGGAACATTCAGTACTTC.

This clone was observed a handful of times. The CDR3 bases are TGTGCCAGCAGGGGGCTAGAGTCAGCCCAGCATTTT. It yields the protein CASRGLESAQHF. This chain joins TRBV6-1 and TRBJ1-5; tentatively, D is TRBD1 (5 bases). Germline V gene data show CDR1 as MNHNS and CDR2 as SASEGT. V lost 6 bases, J lost 11 bases, and 14 bases lay in between. This CDR3 has 12 residues.

V is TRBV5-1 and J is TRBJ1-2; D gene ambiguous. The V gene lost 1 base and the J gene lost 4 bases, with 8 bases spanning the gap. The germline CDR1 and CDR2 sequences are SGHRS and YFSETQ. This CDR3 region has 13 residues. CDR3 DNA: TGCGCCAGCAGCTTGAGGGAGGGCTATGGCTACACCTTC. It encodes CASSLREGYGYTF.

The chain has TRBV4-3 and TRBJ1-5; D might be TRBD1 (6 bases). CDR1 LGHNA and CDR2 YSLEER come from the germline V gene. The CDR3 extends over 15 amino acids. Trimming cost V 5 bases and J 3 bases, with 14 bases left between them. The chain's CDR3 is CASSFNRDNNQPQHF. CDR3 DNA: TGCGCCAGCAGCTTTAACAGGGATAACAATCAGCCCCAGCATTTT.

The chain couples TRBV27 to TRBJ2-3; the D is unclear. Germline values: CDR1 MNHEY, CDR2 SMNVEV (reference sequence). V lost 2 bases to trimming and J lost 2 bases, with 5 bases between them. This CDR3 has 13 amino acids. The CDR3 reads CASSLRFTDTQYF. The DNA of the CDR3 is TGTGCCAGCAGTTTAAGGTTCACAGATACGCAGTATTTT.

V gene TRBV28 combines with J gene TRBJ2-1, with no clear D. Per the germline V gene, CDR1 is MDHEN and CDR2 is SYDVKM. Trimming shortened V by 1 base and J by 8 bases, and 3 bases separated the two germline ends. This CDR3 spans 11 amino acids. CDR3 sequence (DNA): TGTGCCAGCAGTTTATCCTATGAGCAGTTCTTC. Encoded protein: CASSLSYEQFF. Full variable domain (outside the CDR3, taken from reference TRBV28 and TRBJ2-1): DVKVTQSSRYLVKRTGEKVFLECVQDMDHENMFWYRQDPGLGLRLIYFSYDVKMKEKGDIPEGYSVSREKKERFSLILESASTNQTSMYLCASSLSYEQFFGPGTRLTVL.

This clone was recorded once. The chain couples TRBV28 to TRBJ1-5, with D perhaps matching TRBD1 (5 bases). The germline gives CDR1 MDHEN, CDR2 SYDVKM. This CDR3 has 17 amino acids. V was cut by 3 bases and J by 3 bases, with 18 bases left in between. This CDR3 is CASSFRGGKGDNQPQHF. CDR3 nucleotide sequence: TGTGCCAGCAGTTTTAGGGGAGGGAAGGGCGACAATCAGCCCCAGCATTTT.

V is TRBV7-3 and J is TRBJ2-1, with unresolved D. V lost 0 bases and J 2 bases, leaving 8 bases between the germline ends. Germline CDR1 and CDR2: SGHTA and FQGTGA. CDR3 length: 15 residues. In DNA, the CDR3 is TGTGCCAGCAGCTTAACGACTGGGACCTACAATGAGCAGTTCTTC. Translation gives CASSLTTGTYNEQFF. Drawing the rest from reference TRBV7-3 and TRBJ2-1, the complete variable domain is GAGVSQTPSNKVTEKGKYVELRCDPISGHTALYWYRQSLGQGPEFLIYFQGTGAADDSGLPNDRFFAVRPEGSVSTLKIQRTERGDSAVYLCASSLTTGTYNEQFFGPGTRLTVL.

This clone has a single count. V is TRBV7-3 and J is TRBJ1-3; no clear D. V was pared by 3 bases and J by 0 bases, with 15 bases between. This CDR3 is built from 17 residues. Per the germline V gene, CDR1 is SGHTA and CDR2 is FQGTGA. For the CDR3, the DNA is TGTGCCAGCAGCTTTGAGGGTCCGACCTTCTCTGGAAACACCATATATTTT. Translated: CASSFEGPTFSGNTIYF.

The CDR3 is CASSLGTGGRGQYF. The CDR3 DNA reads TGTGCCAGCAGCTTGGGGACAGGGGGCCGGGGGCAGTACTTC. The chain carries TRBV7-2 and TRBJ2-7, with 12 nucleotides matching TRBD1. Trimming at V came to 3 bases and at J to 9 bases, leaving 6 bases not matched to a gene. Germline V gene data show CDR1 as SGHTA and CDR2 as FQGNSA. This CDR3 contains 14 residues. The whole variable domain, filled in from reference TRBV7-2 and TRBJ2-7, reads GAGVSQSPSNKVTEKGKDVELRCDPISGHTALYWYRQSLGQGLEFLIYFQGNSAPDKSGLPSDRFSAERTGGSVSTLTIQRTQQEDSAVYLCASSLGTGGRGQYFGPGTRLTVT.

The chain combines TRBV30 with TRBJ2-2, with TRBD1 matching over 8 bases. The CDR3 totals 14 residues. Germline V gene data show CDR1 as GTSNPN and CDR2 as SVGIG (reference sequence). The V segment lost 3 bases and the J segment 5 bases; nucleotides outside the gene matches: 5. For the CDR3, the DNA is TGTGCCTGGAGGCAGGACAGGGCAACCGGGGAGCTGTTTTTT. Its protein product is CAWRQDRATGELFF.

The chain combines TRBV10-3 with TRBJ1-1; D remains unclear. Per germline, CDR1 ENHRY and CDR2 SYGVKD. The length of the CDR3 is 14 residues. Trimming pared 6 bases from V and 2 bases from J, leaving 13 bases between. CDR3 region: CAIREPDGNTEAFF. CDR3 nucleotides: TGTGCCATCAGAGAGCCCGACGGAAACACTGAAGCTTTCTTT.

The chain couples TRBV27 to TRBJ2-3; 8 nucleotides match TRBD2. This CDR3 comprises 14 residues. The V gene end was trimmed by 3 bases and the J gene end by 4 bases; junction bases not matched to a gene: 3. Germline values: CDR1 MNHEY, CDR2 SMNVEV (reference sequence). The CDR3 DNA follows: TGTGCCAGCAGTTTTCGGGAGGGTGCAGATACGCAGTATTTT. Amino acids: CASSFREGADTQYF.

The V gene is TRBV7-9, the J gene TRBJ2-3, with D possibly matching TRBD1 (6 bases). CDR1 SEHNR and CDR2 FQNEAQ come from the germline V gene (reference sequence). The V and J ends lost 3 bases and 2 bases respectively, with 9 bases between them. This CDR3 has 14 amino acids. For the CDR3, the DNA is TGTGCCAGCAGCTTGACAGGATACACAGATACGCAGTATTTT. It yields the protein CASSLTGYTDTQYF.

This chain uses TRBV6-5 with TRBJ2-7; possibly TRBD2 for D (6 bases). There are 12 residues in the CDR3. V was clipped by 6 bases and J by 2 bases, with 8 bases between them. Germline V gene data show CDR1 as MNHEY and CDR2 as SVGAGI. The CDR3 here is CASREGTYEQYF. The DNA of the CDR3 is TGTGCCAGCAGGGAGGGGACCTACGAGCAGTACTTC.

This clone was observed a few times. The chain couples TRBV7-7 to TRBJ2-7; D unresolved. Germline CDR1 SSHAT, CDR2 FNYEAQ (reference sequence). This CDR3 is 14 amino acids long. Deletions cut 0 bases from V and 5 bases from J, with 11 bases between. CDR3 protein: CASSLAQGNHEQYF. CDR3 coding DNA: TGTGCCAGCAGCTTAGCGCAAGGGAACCACGAGCAGTACTTC.

Notes on this clone: The junction departs from germline at one end; a sequencing error may be responsible. The rearrangement uses TRBV30 and TRBJ2-7; the D gene could be TRBD1 or TRBD2 (5 bases each). The CDR3 runs to 12 residues. CDR1 GTSNPN and CDR2 SVGIG come from the germline V gene (reference sequence). CDR3 residues: CAWRVGTYAQYF. In DNA, the CDR3 is TGTGCCTGGAGGGTAGGGACCTACGCGCAGTACTTC. The whole variable domain, remainder taken from reference TRBV30 and TRBJ2-7, is SQTIHQWPATLVQPVGSPLSLECTVEGTSNPNLYWYRQAAGRGLQLLFYSVGIGQISSEVPQNLSASRPQDRQFILSSKKLLLSDSGFYLCAWRVGTYAQYFGPGTRLTVT.

The CDR3 is CASSRKTGNTGELFF. The DNA for the CDR3 is TGCGCCAGCAGCCGAAAGACAGGGAACACCGGGGAGCTGTTTTTT. The chain carries TRBV5-1 and TRBJ2-2, with a possible D match to TRBD1 (6 bases). The V gene lost 4 bases and the J gene lost 1 base, with 11 bases spanning the gap. Germline V lookup: CDR1 SGHRS, CDR2 YFSETQ. The CDR3 extends over 15 amino acids.

V is TRBV5-1 and J is TRBJ1-6; 9 bases are shared with TRBD1. The CDR3 has 17 amino acids. Unmatched junction bases numbered 5, after V lost 4 bases and J lost 0 bases. CDR1 SGHRS and CDR2 YFSETQ come from the germline V gene. DNA of the CDR3: TGCGCCAGCAGCACTGGGACAGGGAGCTCCTATAATTCACCCCTCCACTTT. Its protein is CASSTGTGSSYNSPLHF.

This chain joins TRBV7-7 and TRBJ2-5; 9 bases are a match to TRBD2. From germline, CDR1 is SSHAT and CDR2 FNYEAQ (reference sequence). Trimming removed 1 base from V and 4 bases from J; junction bases left unmatched: 7. CDR3 size: 16 residues. The CDR3 here is CASSLGSSGGIETQYF. The CDR3 DNA sequence: TGTGCCAGCAGCTTAGGGAGTAGCGGGGGAATAGAGACCCAGTACTTC.

The genes are TRBV7-9 and TRBJ2-7; D ambiguous. Germline CDR1 reads SEHNR; CDR2 reads FQNEAQ (reference sequence). This CDR3 has 18 residues. V was cut by 5 bases and J by 2 bases, with 25 bases left in between. In DNA form, the CDR3 reads TGTGCCAGCAGCCAAGTTCGCGCCTCGGGTCATCGAGCCTACGAGCAGTACTTC. It encodes CASSQVRASGHRAYEQYF.

The chain has TRBV19 and TRBJ2-1; TRBD1 is a possible D gene (6 bases). The CDR3 consists of 14 residues. V was pared by 5 bases and J by 4 bases, with 12 bases between. Germline loops: CDR1 LNHDA, CDR2 SQIVND (reference sequence). CDR3 in amino acids: CASSSGTTYNEQFF. DNA for the CDR3: TGTGCCAGTAGTTCCGGGACAACGTACAATGAGCAGTTCTTC. Full variable domain (missing parts from reference TRBV19 and TRBJ2-1): DGGITQSPKYLFRKEGQNVTLSCEQNLNHDAMYWYRQDPGQGLRLIYYSQIVNDFQKGDIAEGYSVSREKKESFPLTVTSAQKNPTAFYLCASSSGTTYNEQFFGPGTRLTVL.

The chain is built from TRBV12-5 and TRBJ2-2; 9 bases agree with TRBD1. V dropped 9 bases and J dropped 4; count of bases not matched to a gene: 9. The CDR3 has 15 amino acids. Germline V gives CDR1 LGHNT, CDR2 FRNRAP. The CDR3 spells CASSRDRASTGELFF. The CDR3 DNA follows: TGTGCTAGCTCCCGGGACAGGGCAAGCACCGGGGAGCTGTTTTTT.

The chain couples TRBV18 to TRBJ2-6, with D perhaps TRBD1 or TRBD2 (6 bases each). This CDR3 comprises 19 residues. CDR1 is KGHSH, CDR2 LQKENI, per germline. V was pared by 4 bases and J by 0 bases, with 19 bases between. The CDR3 protein is CASSLVSAGHPSGANVLTF. The CDR3 DNA follows: TGTGCCAGCTCACTGGTGTCGGCGGGACACCCCTCTGGGGCCAACGTCCTGACTTTC.